The sequence of this T cell receptor (beta chain) was determined in a study of Tregs in tolerant kidney transplant recipients (dated by TCRdb to about 2019). With respect to the entire study: The transplants used related donors with nonmyeloablative bone marrow transplantation, and mixed chimerism in the human trials was transient. TCRbeta sequencing was used in the study to identify donor-specific regulatory T cells before combined kidney and bone marrow transplantation, and the identified cells were then tracked after transplant. What the work shows at the level of the full study, not this receptor alone: Because the study included only a small number of patients, the results must be confirmed in larger populations and under other immunosuppression protocols. Donor-specific Treg expansion exceeded global Treg expansion in tolerant patients, suggesting antigen-driven rather than nonspecific expansion. Expanding Tregs with activated donor B cells appeared to identify the most biologically relevant and donor-specific TCRbeta repertoire. Because the PCR primers were changed over time for some patients, nucleotide-level comparison could not be performed across the samples from those patients. Biological reproducibility was not examined directly, but technical replication error appeared to be minimal.

In the case of this clone: The target of this receptor is not known. Base qualities are not provided; no much larger clone lies one nucleotide away.

For TCRbeta CDR3 sequencing, genomic DNA was extracted from sorted cells using the QIAGEN DNeasy Blood and Tissue Kit. High-throughput TCRbeta CDR3 sequencing, which included PCR amplification with bias correction and internal controls, was done commercially through immunoSEQ. The published analysis was carried out like this. Unique productive TCRbeta sequences were defined by CDR3 nucleotide sequence where primers matched, and otherwise by CDR3 amino acid sequence together with Vbeta and Jbeta genes. As a correction for sorting error, sequences shared between sorted populations at a frequency ratio of 2:1 or less were discarded, and the remaining shared sequences were assigned to the higher population. A sequence counted as donor-reactive if, in CFSE-low cells, the sequence had a frequency of at least 0.01% and was expanded at least 5-fold compared with unstimulated cells. Jensen-Shannon divergence calculated on the top 100 TCRbeta sequences ranked by frequency was used to measure repertoire divergence. When a sample had multiple sequencing runs, each run was corrected for sorting error separately and the runs were then pooled. This immuneACCESS table, as held by TCRdb, lists in-frame sequences with V and J called but not all clones. Of the missing ones, under half trace to an unresolved V gene in checked studies; the others have no known cause. Clone size and the V and J calls come from that table; the DNA yielded D and trimming. This sample has around 70,000 clones in its table, and roughly 92% of those were observed once. The ten largest clones take up roughly 11% of the sample.

Per the publication, the time point label means: blood sample drawn before combined kidney and bone marrow transplant. Thawed PBMCs were FACS-sorted into unstimulated Tregs (CD4+CD25+CD127-), CD4+ non-Tregs (CD4+CD25-), CD4 cells and CD8 cells. Patients were 4 combined kidney and bone marrow transplant recipients from the ITN036ST trial, and only these trial subjects had samples available. Healthy control blood was processed to PBMCs with a Ficoll density gradient and then cryopreserved, whereas patient PBMCs were collected both before and after transplant. The sample here was CD8+ T cells from blood, taken before the transplant. This receptor was taken from a human donor who received a combined kidney and bone marrow transplant.

The base sequence is TGTGCCAGCAGTACCGGACAGGGAACCTACGAGCAGTACTTC. Translated, it reads CASSTGQGTYEQYF. The chain joins TRBV6-5 to TRBJ2-7, and 8 junction bases match TRBD1. The CDR3 sequence holds 14 residues, the cysteine and phenylalanine included. The read is trimmed to its CDR3 DNA, 42 bases read in frame from base 1. Clipping removes 5 bases from V and 2 bases from J, with 5 as the unmatched junction base count. Reading the germline V gene gives CDR1 MNHEY and CDR2 SVGAGI.